This T cell receptor (beta chain) was identified during a study of T-cell memory formation after mild COVID-19. Via MiXCR, TCRdb re-called the 5' RACE reads, giving one row per CDR3 protein. This sample has hundreds of thousands of distinct CDR3 sequences, with roughly 20% found just once. The table lists this clonotype with many counts. CDR3 size: 14 residues. V gave up 3 bases and J gave up 5 bases; unmatched junction bases: 5. This chain uses TRBV12-3 or TRBV12-4 with TRBJ1-1; TRBD1 matches at 8 bases. The TCR sequence derives from an adult woman who had mild COVID-19 (a few samples of this study predate the infection). Cell type and time point are not known. Material: PBMCs or a T cell subset sorted from them (not recorded which). This CDR3 reads CASSLDRAGTEAFF. CDR3 DNA sequence: TGTGCCAGCAGTTTGGACAGGGCGGGAACTGAAGCTTTCTTT.